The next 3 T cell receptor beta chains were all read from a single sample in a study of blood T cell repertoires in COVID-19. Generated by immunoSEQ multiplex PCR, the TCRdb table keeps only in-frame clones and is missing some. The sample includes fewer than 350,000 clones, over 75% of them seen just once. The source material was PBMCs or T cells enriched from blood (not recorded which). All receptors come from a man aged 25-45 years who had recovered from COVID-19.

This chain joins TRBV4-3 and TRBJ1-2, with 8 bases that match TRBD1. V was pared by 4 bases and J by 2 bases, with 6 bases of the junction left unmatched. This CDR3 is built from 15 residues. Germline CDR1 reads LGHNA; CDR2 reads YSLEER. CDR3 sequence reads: CASSLRRDRNYGYTF. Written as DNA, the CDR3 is TGCGCCAGCAGCCTCCGCCGGGACAGGAACTATGGCTACACCTTC.

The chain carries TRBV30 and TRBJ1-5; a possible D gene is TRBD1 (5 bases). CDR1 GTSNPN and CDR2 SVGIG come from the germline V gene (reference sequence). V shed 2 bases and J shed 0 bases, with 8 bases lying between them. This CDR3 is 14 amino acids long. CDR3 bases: TGTGCCTGGAGTCACAGGAGTAGCAATCAGCCCCAGCATTTT. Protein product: CAWSHRSSNQPQHF.

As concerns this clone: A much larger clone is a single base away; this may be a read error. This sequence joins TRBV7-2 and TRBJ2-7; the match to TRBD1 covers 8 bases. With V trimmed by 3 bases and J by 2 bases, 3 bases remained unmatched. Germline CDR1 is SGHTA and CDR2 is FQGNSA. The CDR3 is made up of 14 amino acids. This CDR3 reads CASSFGQGPYEQYF. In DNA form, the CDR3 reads TGTGCCAGCAGCTTCGGACAGGGTCCCTACGAGCAGTACTTC. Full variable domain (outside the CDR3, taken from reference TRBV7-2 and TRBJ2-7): GAGVSQSPSNKVTEKGKDVELRCDPISGHTALYWYRQSLGQGLEFLIYFQGNSAPDKSGLPSDRFSAERTGGSVSTLTIQRTQQEDSAVYLCASSFGQGPYEQYFGPGTRLTVT.